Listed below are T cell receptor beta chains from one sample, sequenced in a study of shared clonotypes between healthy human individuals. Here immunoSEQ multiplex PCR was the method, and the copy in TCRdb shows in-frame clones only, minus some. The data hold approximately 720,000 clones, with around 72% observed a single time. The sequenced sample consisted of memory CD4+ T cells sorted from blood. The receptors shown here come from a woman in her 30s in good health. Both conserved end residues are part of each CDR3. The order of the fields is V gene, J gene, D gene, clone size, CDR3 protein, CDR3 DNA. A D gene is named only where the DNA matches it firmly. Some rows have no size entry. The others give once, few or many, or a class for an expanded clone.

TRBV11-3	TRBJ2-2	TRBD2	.	CASSPGTSGRGDTGELFF	TGTGCCAGCAGCCCCGGGACTAGCGGGAGAGGGGACACCGGGGAGCTGTTTTTT
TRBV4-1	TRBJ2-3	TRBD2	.	CASSQVGVAGGTDTQYF	TGCGCCAGCAGCCAAGTGGGGGTGGCGGGAGGAACAGATACGCAGTATTTT
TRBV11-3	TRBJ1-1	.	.	CASSLEPNTEAFF	TGTGCCAGCAGCTTAGAACCGAACACTGAAGCTTTCTTT
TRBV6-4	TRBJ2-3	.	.	CASSDSVRGADTQYF	TGTGCCAGCAGTGACTCGGTCAGGGGGGCAGATACGCAGTATTTT
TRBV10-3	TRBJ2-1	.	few	CAISVGGSSNEQFF	TGTGCCATCAGTGTAGGTGGGAGTAGCAATGAGCAGTTCTTC
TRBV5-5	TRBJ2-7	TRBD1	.	CASSLGQGAWEQYF	TGTGCCAGCAGCTTGGGGCAGGGGGCTTGGGAGCAGTACTTC
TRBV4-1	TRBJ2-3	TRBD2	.	CASSQDGTSESTDTQYF	TGCGCCAGCAGCCAAGATGGGACTAGCGAGAGCACAGATACGCAGTATTTT
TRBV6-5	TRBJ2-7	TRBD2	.	CASSYSNSGSYEQYF	TGTGCCAGCAGTTACTCGAATAGCGGGAGCTACGAGCAGTACTTC
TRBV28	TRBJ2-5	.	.	CASSHPNLGETQYF	TGTGCCAGCAGTCATCCGAACCTTGGAGAGACCCAGTACTTC
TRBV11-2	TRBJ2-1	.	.	CASSTLQSSYNEQFF	TGTGCCAGCAGCACTCTCCAGAGCTCCTACAATGAGCAGTTCTTC
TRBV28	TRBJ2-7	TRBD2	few	CASSFSGSTSYEQYF	TGTGCCAGCAGCTTTAGCGGGAGCACCTCCTACGAGCAGTACTTC
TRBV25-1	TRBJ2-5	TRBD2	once	CAASGRAPNYQETQYF	TGTGCCGCCAGCGGGAGGGCGCCCAACTACCAAGAGACCCAGTACTTC
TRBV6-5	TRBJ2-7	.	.	CASSSNRMPYEQYF	TGTGCCAGCAGTTCGAACCGGATGCCCTACGAGCAGTACTTC
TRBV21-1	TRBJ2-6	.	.	CASSNLGQGIEGSSGANVLTF	TGTGCCAGCAGCAATTTGGGACAGGGGATAGAAGGAAGCTCCGGGGCCAACGTCCTGACTTTC
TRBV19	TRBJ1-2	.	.	CASSTTVNYGYTF	TGTGCCAGTAGCACCACAGTGAACTATGGCTACACCTTC
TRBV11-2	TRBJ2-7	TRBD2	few	CASSFGTSGRQYF	TGTGCCAGCAGCTTCGGGACTAGCGGCCGACAGTACTTC
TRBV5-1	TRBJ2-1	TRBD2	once	CASSAATKAGVDNEQFF	TGCGCCAGCAGTGCGGCGACTAAGGCGGGAGTGGATAATGAGCAGTTCTTC